Below are 2 T cell receptor beta chains sequenced from a single sample in a study of blood T cells in healthy people across ages. For the second PCR, which ran for about 6 to 11 cycles, a sample-barcoded 5' primer and a J-beta primer mix were used. MiXCR was run by TCRdb on the 5' RACE reads, yielding one entry per CDR3 protein. Of under 1,100,000 distinct CDR3 sequences listed, roughly a quarter are singletons. Another study also made use of these data, one on T cells of mothers and their children.

Input material: blood. The receptor source for this set is a girl aged 2 to 9 in good health.

The genes are TRBV6-5 and TRBJ2-5, with D possibly being TRBD2 (6 bases). V shed 2 bases and J shed 11 bases, with 15 bases lying between them. This CDR3 contains 13 residues. Per germline, CDR1 MNHEY and CDR2 SVGAGI. The CDR3 DNA reads TGTGCCAGCAGTTACCCCGGGACGGGAGAGCAGTACTTC. Its protein is CASSYPGTGEQYF.

The sample holds a few counts of this clonotype. J is TRBJ1-5 and V is TRBV6-5; no clear D gene. CDR1 is MNHEY and CDR2 is SVGAGI in the germline V gene. The V and J ends lost 0 bases and 10 bases respectively, with 13 bases between them. This CDR3 is 14 amino acids long. CDR3 loop: CASSYSLAFAPQHF. CDR3 coding DNA: TGTGCCAGCAGTTACTCTTTGGCTTTTGCACCCCAGCATTTT.